Described below is a single T cell receptor beta chain sequence and its context. What it binds is unknown. Trimming removed 7 bases from V and 2 bases from J, with 7 bases in between. Per the germline V gene, CDR1 is MNHNS and CDR2 is SASEGT. The CDR3 extends over 12 amino acids. This sample was taken from a study of vaccination and CD4 T cells after COVID-19. Study in general: Collection of post-vaccine samples followed dose two by a median about 72 days, spanning a range of 14 to 241. Study-wide results and limits: Convalescent patients had 304 of 307 vaccine-specific clones showing spike mono-reactivity. SARS-CoV-2-reactive clonotypes rose nonsignificantly, with the median going from roughly 21 to 40.

The Oncomine TCR Beta short-read assay was what sequenced the DNA obtained from cultured CD4+ T cells. TCRdb re-analysed the PCR reads in MiXCR, keeping a single row per CDR3 protein. The table lists fewer than 2,500 distinct CDR3 sequences, roughly 46% of them singletons. This sample's treatment: approximately 11-day PBMC culture with coronavirus spike peptide pools or control peptides (ViraFEST assay). Prior to the COVID-19 pandemic (2011-2018), the unexposed donor's CD4+ T cells were collected. Fresh IL-2 medium was used to replace half of the medium on days 3 and 7. The TCR comes from a human donor in good health. This sequence joins TRBV6-1 and TRBJ2-3, with D unresolved. Sequences were obtained from CD4+ T cells from blood, cultured in vitro. The CDR3 loop reads CASNDFTDTQYF. CDR3 coding DNA: TGTGCCAGCAATGACTTCACAGATACGCAGTATTTT.